The 10 T cell receptor beta chains listed next were all sequenced from one sample in a study of early T cells in non-severe SARS-CoV-2 infection. TCRdb reprocessed the 5' RACE reads with MiXCR, giving one entry per CDR3 protein. The table shows more than 50,000 distinct CDR3 sequences, with over 10% occurring only once. Sequencing used whole blood, obtained at baseline. These receptors all come from an adult who was a healthcare worker with PCR-confirmed SARS-CoV-2 infection or an uninfected control (not recorded which).

This clonotype was counted at least ten times. The chain uses TRBV7-2 and TRBJ2-4; no clear D. The CDR3 consists of 15 residues. The V gene's germline CDR1 is SGHTA and CDR2 FQGNSA. V shed 6 bases and J shed 0 bases, with 12 bases lying between them. CDR3 coding DNA: TGTGCCAGCAGTTTCCACGGACCAGCCAAAAACATTCAGTACTTC. Translating it yields CASSFHGPAKNIQYF.

The CDR3, as DNA: TGTGCCAGCAGGGACTTTGGGGACAGAAAATTAATGAATCAGCCCCAGCATTTT. Translated: CASRDFGDRKLMNQPQHF. The chain is built from TRBV28 and TRBJ1-5; TRBD1 matches 7 bases. CDR1 MDHEN and CDR2 SYDVKM come from the germline V gene. V shed 6 bases and J 4 bases; nucleotides not matched to a gene: 18. The CDR3 sequence is 18 residues long.

This clonotype is judged medium-sized. The V and J genes are TRBV10-3 and TRBJ2-1; 11 nucleotides match TRBD2. V shed 8 bases, J shed 8 bases, and the junction held 5 bases outside the gene matches. This CDR3 spans 13 amino acids. Germline V CDR1 and CDR2: ENHRY, SYGVKD. CDR3 nucleotide sequence: TGTGCCATCTCTAGCGGGAGGCTGGATGAGCAGTTCTTC. Translated, it gives CAISSGRLDEQFF.

This rearrangement joins TRBV19 to TRBJ2-4; 8 positions agree with TRBD1. There are 17 residues in the CDR3. The germline gives CDR1 LNHDA, CDR2 SQIVND (reference sequence). J was trimmed by 0 bases and V by 1 base; bases with no gene match: 5. The CDR3 here is CASSIGTGKKAKNIQYF. The CDR3 DNA reads TGTGCCAGTAGTATAGGGACAGGGAAGAAAGCCAAAAACATTCAGTACTTC.

This clonotype was picked up many times. At one end, the junction sequence differs from germline, possibly due to a read error. The rearrangement joins TRBV20-1 to TRBJ2-3; maybe TRBD2 (7 bases). CDR3 size: 15 residues. Germline V gene sequence: CDR1 DFQATT, CDR2 SNEGSKA (reference sequence). Here the CDR3 reads CSAKGLQVRGGLKNF. Here the CDR3 DNA reads TGCAGTGCTAAGGGACTACAAGTTAGAGGGGGTCTTAAGAATTTT.

There are a few counts of this clonotype. The chain links TRBV10-3 to TRBJ1-2, with unresolved D. V shed 8 bases and J shed 6 bases, with 16 bases lying between them. This CDR3 comprises 13 residues. Germline-derived CDR1 and CDR2 are ENHRY and SYGVKD. This chain's CDR3 is CAISGRDNNGYTF. As DNA, the CDR3 is TGTGCCATCTCGGGTAGGGATAATAATGGCTACACCTTC.

The chain has TRBV5-1 and TRBJ2-3, with 7 bases that match TRBD1. Germline lookup yields CDR1 SGHRS and CDR2 YFSETQ. The CDR3 extends over 15 amino acids. The V and J ends lost 4 bases and 1 base, in that order; junction bases with no gene match: 6. CDR3: CASSTDRWGTDTQYF. In DNA, the CDR3 is TGCGCCAGCAGCACGGACAGGTGGGGCACAGATACGCAGTATTTT.

This clonotype showed up just a few times. The chain links TRBV2 to TRBJ2-1; no firm D call. CDR3 length equals 15 residues. V gave up 3 bases and J gave up 0 bases, with 9 bases separating them. CDR1 SNHLY and CDR2 FYNNEI come from the germline V gene. The CDR3 here is CASSEQSVSYNEQFF. The CDR3 DNA is TGTGCCAGCAGTGAGCAGAGCGTCTCCTACAATGAGCAGTTCTTC.

This clonotype was picked up a small number of times. V gene TRBV6-2 or TRBV6-3 combines with J gene TRBJ1-2; TRBD1 matches 7 bases. Germline V gene sequence: CDR1 MNHEY, CDR2 SVGEGT. This CDR3 is built from 16 residues. Losses at the gene ends were 5 bases for V and 8 bases for J; bases not matched to a gene: 17. Here the CDR3 reads CASSKRADRSPVGYTF. The CDR3 coding sequence is TGTGCCAGCAGTAAACGCGCGGACAGGTCCCCCGTCGGCTACACCTTC.

The sample holds a few counts of this clonotype. This chain uses TRBV2 with TRBJ2-2; D is uncertain. From germline, CDR1 is SNHLY and CDR2 FYNNEI. Trimming shortened V by 7 bases and J by 3 bases, and 3 bases separated the two germline ends. The CDR3 is 11 residues long. The CDR3 sequence: CASIYTGELFF. The CDR3 DNA follows: TGTGCCAGCATTTACACCGGGGAGCTGTTTTTT.